A selection of T cell receptor beta chains follows, all from one sample in a study of CD8+CD57+ T cells in acquired aplastic anemia. TCRdb itself ran the reads through MiXCR, one entry per CDR3 protein. The sample shows 180,000 or so distinct CDR3 sequences, approximately 46% of them seen only once. The sample was sorted CD4+, CD8+, or CD8+CD57+ T cells (not recorded which) from PBMCs. The receptor set was obtained from a human donor in good health. CDR3s include the opening cysteine and the closing phenylalanine or tryptophan. The D gene is left open where the match is weak. Clone size is shown for a subset of rows, as once, few, many or a class of expanded clone.

v_gene,d_gene,abundance,j_gene,CDR3nt,CDR3aa
TRBV7-2,TRBD1,-,TRBJ2-5,TGTGCCAGCAGACCGGGACAGGGGGCAGAGACCCAGTACTTC,CASRPGQGAETQYF
TRBV2,TRBD1,many,TRBJ1-5,TGTGCCAGCAGTAACGACAGGGGCGGTCAGAAGCCCCAGCATTTT,CASSNDRGGQKPQHF
TRBV30,-,many,TRBJ2-7,TGTGCCTGGGCGGGGGCCTCCTACGAGCAGTACTTC,CAWAGASYEQYF
TRBV6-4,-,-,TRBJ2-2,TGTGCCAGCAGTGAGGACGGGAACACCGGGGAGCTGTTTTTT,CASSEDGNTGELFF
TRBV5-1,TRBD2,many,TRBJ2-2,TGCGCCAGCAGCACATTAGCGGGAGCTAACACCGGGGAGCTGTTTTTT,CASSTLAGANTGELFF
TRBV4-3,-,-,TRBJ1-2,TGCGCCAGCAGCCAAGATACGGGTCAGAGCTATGGCTACACCTTC,CASSQDTGQSYGYTF
TRBV7-2,-,-,TRBJ1-4,TGTGCCAGCAGCTTCAGGGGAAGGGATGAAAAACTGTTTTTT,CASSFRGRDEKLFF
TRBV9,-,many,TRBJ2-1,TGTGCCAGCAGCGTCGAGGCACGATACAATGAGCAGTTCTTC,CASSVEARYNEQFF
TRBV6-5,-,many,TRBJ2-7,TGTGCCAGCAGTTACTACCAGGGCTACGAGCAGTACTTC,CASSYYQGYEQYF
TRBV7-6,-,-,TRBJ2-7,TGTGCCAGCAGCTTAGACCAGGGATTAAGGCAAGCCTACTACGAGCAGTACTTC,CASSLDQGLRQAYYEQYF
TRBV11-2,-,-,TRBJ1-2,TGTGCCAGCAGCTTAACTAGCAGGGCTGCCTACTATGGCTACACCTTC,CASSLTSRAAYYGYTF
TRBV18,-,few,TRBJ1-2,TGTGCCAGCTCACCTCCGGACAGCTCCTATGGCTACACCTTC,CASSPPDSSYGYTF
TRBV27,-,-,TRBJ1-2,TGTGCCAGCAGTTTTTCGACAGCGCGGACAACCATAGGTGGCTACACCTTC,CASSFSTARTTIGGYTF
TRBV19,TRBD1,many,TRBJ1-5,TGTGCCAGTAGCAGGGGGGTCAATCAGCCCCAGCATTTT,CASSRGVNQPQHF
TRBV10-3,-,-,TRBJ1-2,TGTGCCATCAGTGAGGACCCTAACTATGGCTACACCTTC,CAISEDPNYGYTF
TRBV25-1,TRBD1,-,TRBJ2-1,TGTGCCAGCAGTGCCGGACAGGGAGGATACAATGAGCAGTTCTTC,CASSAGQGGYNEQFF
TRBV11-2,-,many,TRBJ1-3,TGTGCCAGCAGCTTCTGGGACACGAAAGCCCCTGGAAACACCATATATTTT,CASSFWDTKAPGNTIYF
TRBV12-3/TRBV12-4,TRBD2,many,TRBJ2-5,TGTGCCAGCACAAGAGCGGGAGCGAAAGAGACCCAGTACTTC,CASTRAGAKETQYF
TRBV20-1,-,many,TRBJ2-7,TGCAGTGCTCGGAGCTCCTACGAGCAGTACTTC,CSARSSYEQYF
TRBV11-2,-,-,TRBJ2-7,TGTGCCAGCAGCCAAGGTGGAGCCTTTGAGCAGTACTTC,CASSQGGAFEQYF
TRBV7-3,-,-,TRBJ2-1,TGTGCCAGCAGCCCCGGCTGGGGCAATGAGCAGTTCTTC,CASSPGWGNEQFF
TRBV6-6,-,many,TRBJ1-6,TGTGCCAGCAGTTACGCTCGACCGAGCTCCTATAATTCACCCCTCCACTTT,CASSYARPSSYNSPLHF
TRBV24-1,-,-,TRBJ1-5,TGTGCCACCGGGTCGGATCAAGGTCAGCCCCAGCATTTT,CATGSDQGQPQHF
TRBV2,-,once,TRBJ2-7,TGTGCCAGCAGTGAAAGGGGGGAAGTGGACGAGCAGTACTTC,CASSERGEVDEQYF
TRBV20-1,TRBD2,-,TRBJ2-5,TGCAGTGCTAGAGATTATCTAGCGGGGGGGGAAGAGACCCAGTACTTC,CSARDYLAGGEETQYF
TRBV10-3,-,many,TRBJ2-1,TGTGCCACCCGGGGGGCAGGGGACAACAATGAGCAGTTCTTC,CATRGAGDNNEQFF
TRBV9,-,many,TRBJ1-2,TGTGCCAGCAGCGTAGCCCCGTCTTCGGGTTATGGCTACACCTTC,CASSVAPSSGYGYTF
TRBV29-1,-,-,TRBJ2-1,TGCAGCGTTGATTTGGGGACCGAGCAGTTCTTC,CSVDLGTEQFF
TRBV7-2,-,-,TRBJ2-5,TGTGCCAGCGGCTTGGGTGTCAGCCAAGAGACCCAGTACTTC,CASGLGVSQETQYF
TRBV28,-,many,TRBJ1-6,TGTGCCAGCAGTTCAGTACAGAATAATTCACCCCTCCACTTT,CASSSVQNNSPLHF
TRBV5-1,-,-,TRBJ1-6,TGCGCCAGCAGCTTGGTGCCACGTTGGCGTTCACCCCTCCACTTT,CASSLVPRWRSPLHF
TRBV20-1,-,-,TRBJ1-2,TGCAGTGCTAGAGAGGACGGGATCCTCTGTGGCTACACCTTC,CSAREDGILCGYTF
TRBV6-5,-,few,TRBJ2-6,TGTGCCAGCAGTTACTTGGATGGGAATTCTGGGGCCAACGTCCTGACTTTC,CASSYLDGNSGANVLTF
TRBV29-1,-,-,TRBJ1-2,TGCAGCGCGGTGGGCTATGGCTACACCTTC,CSAVGYGYTF
TRBV6-1,-,-,TRBJ1-1,TGTGCCAGCAGATTGACGACTAACACTGAAGCTTTCTTT,CASRLTTNTEAFF
TRBV5-1,-,many,TRBJ2-1,TGCGCCAGCAGCTTGATGGACAGACGGCTTGGTGAGCAGTTCTTC,CASSLMDRRLGEQFF
TRBV24-1,-,-,TRBJ2-5,TGTGCCACCAGTGCGAGATGGGGGCCGGAGACCCAGTACTTC,CATSARWGPETQYF
TRBV18,-,few,TRBJ2-5,TGTGCCAGCTCAGCCACATCGGGGGTGGAGACCCAGTACTTC,CASSATSGVETQYF
TRBV9,-,many,TRBJ1-1,TGTGCCAGCAGCGCCCAGGTGGACACTGAAGCTTTCTTT,CASSAQVDTEAFF
TRBV12-3/TRBV12-4,-,once,TRBJ1-3,TGTGCCAGCAGTTCCGGATATCTCCAGGATGGAAACACCATATATTTT,CASSSGYLQDGNTIYF
TRBV19,TRBD1,many,TRBJ1-4,TGTGCCAGTAGTAGACCGGGACAGGGGCTATTAAATGAAAAACTGTTTTTT,CASSRPGQGLLNEKLFF
TRBV25-1,-,-,TRBJ1-4,TGTGCCAGCAGCATGACAGAGGGTGAAAAACTGTTTTTT,CASSMTEGEKLFF
TRBV19,TRBD1,many,TRBJ2-7,TGTGCCAGTGGGACAGTTCGGGAGCAGTACTTC,CASGTVREQYF
TRBV27,TRBD2,few,TRBJ2-3,TGTGCCAGCAGTTTATCGTTCGCGGGGGCAGATACGCAGTATTTT,CASSLSFAGADTQYF
TRBV6-6,-,many,TRBJ2-5,TGTGCCAGCAGCACCGTCACGGAGACCCAGTACTTC,CASSTVTETQYF
TRBV24-1,-,-,TRBJ1-1,TGTGCCACCAGTGATTTGCCTCCGGGGGCAGTTGAAGCTTTCTTT,CATSDLPPGAVEAFF
TRBV20-1,-,-,TRBJ2-7,TGCAGTGTCGTAAATCAGGGACTCGTGTCCTACGAGCAGTACTTC,CSVVNQGLVSYEQYF
TRBV20-1,-,many,TRBJ1-6,TGCAGTGCTAGAACCGGGGCTATCAATAATTCACCCCTCCACTTT,CSARTGAINNSPLHF
TRBV9,TRBD1,-,TRBJ2-7,TGTGCCAGCAGCGATAGGACCGGGACAGGGTTGTACGAGCAGTACTTC,CASSDRTGTGLYEQYF
TRBV11-2,TRBD2,many,TRBJ2-7,TGTGCCAGCAGCTCCGGGACTAAGTTCTACGAGCAGTACTTC,CASSSGTKFYEQYF
TRBV14,-,-,TRBJ1-1,TGTGCCAGCAGCCCGATCGGGATGCCGAACACTGAAGCTTTCTTT,CASSPIGMPNTEAFF
TRBV4-1,TRBD1,-,TRBJ1-5,TGCGCCAGCAGCTCCGGGACAGGGGAACGCAATCAGCCCCAGCATTTT,CASSSGTGERNQPQHF
TRBV4-1,-,-,TRBJ2-7,TGCGCCAGCAGTCAGACCCCTGGCTCCTACGAGCAGTACTTC,CASSQTPGSYEQYF